Here is one T cell receptor (beta chain) with its context. This clone was detected once. The specificity of this receptor is unknown. Qualities for individual bases were not recorded, and no much larger clone is one base off. The source of the sample is a study of T cell responses to AZD1222 COVID-19 vaccine (dated by TCRdb to about 2021). General notes on the study: A total of about 230 trial participants underwent TCR sequencing, of whom around 200 received two doses of AZD1222 and some 26 received two doses of the MenACWY control vaccine. Enrollment into the trials was organized by age into subgroups of 18-55, 56-69 and 70-plus years, and those subgroups contained roughly 150, 30 and 60 TCR-sequenced participants, respectively.

Interpreted using the paper, the time point label stands for: about 28 days (+/-7) after the second vaccine dose. AZD1222 recipients with second doses at about 4 weeks or about 12 weeks were pooled, because spike-specific TCR depth and breadth did not differ between schedules. Vaccinee samples were obtained from the UK trials COV001 and COV002, which included a single-blind randomized controlled phase 2/3 trial of AZD1222 (ChAdOx1 nCoV-19) in healthy adults. For TCRbeta chain sequencing, PBMC samples from trial participants were taken at day 0 and at day 28 after the second dose. The CDR3 regions of human TCRbeta chains were subjected to immunosequencing. In the paper's pipeline: Repertoire TCRs were checked for matches against a reference library of SARS-CoV-2-specific TCRs that had been generated using the MIRA antigen-specificity platform. Breadth was defined as the fraction of unique TCRs that were SARS-CoV-2-associated. Depth was defined as the fraction of total T cells that were SARS-CoV-2-associated. Using the MIRA data, each spike-specific TCR was assigned both to the spike region to which the TCR was reactive and to a CD4 or CD8 class. Log10-transformed breadth and depth values were compared by one-way ANOVA with Sidak's multiple comparisons tests. Not all clones reach the TCRdb copy of this immuneACCESS table, which keeps in-frame sequences only. Checked studies attribute under half of the gap to unresolved V genes and leave the rest unexplained. The V and J calls and clone size were taken over from that table, and D and trimming were inferred from the DNA. Counted in this sample were 95,000 to 130,000 clones; roughly 92% of them appeared once. The ten largest make up around 1.5% of the sample.

Results the study describes overall, beyond this receptor: Nearly half of unique spike-specific TCRs reportedly recognized epitopes outside regions mutated in the B.1.351 and B.1.1.7 variants. CD4 TCRs associated with the vaccine covered the entire spike protein, and the dominant responses were in regions 160-218 and 743-854. Participants were mostly white British, with more females than males. The authors suggested clonal diversity may have been underestimated. Spike-specific TCR breadth and depth rose significantly after two AZD1222 doses compared with day 0 and with MenACWY recipients. Because no day 14 peak-response samples were available, repertoires were characterized only after the peak T cell response. The 56-69-year group was small, and its depth increase did not reach significance, likely because of low power. Conclusions about previously exposed vaccinees are limited, since just five to seven AZD1222 recipients were seropositive for SARS-CoV-2 at baseline.

From its cysteine to its phenylalanine, the CDR3 spans 14 amino acids. Just the 42-base CDR3 DNA is kept, in frame starting at base 1. Via the germline V gene (reference sequence), CDR1 is SEHNR and CDR2 FQNEAQ. Relative to germline, V is 7 bases shorter and J is 5 bases shorter, with 17 bases between their ends. Sequenced material: peripheral blood, taken 28 days after the second AZD1222 dose. This receptor was obtained from an adult who received the AZD1222 COVID-19 vaccine. Recombination joined TRBV7-9 with TRBJ2-5; perhaps TRBD1 is the D gene, with 6 bases matching. DNA sequence: TGTGCCAGCAAGCTTCTGGGGGCAGGTGAGACCCAGTACTTC. The encoded protein is CASKLLGAGETQYF.